This TCR beta chain was documented in a study of brain metastases from non-small cell lung cancer. Points from the study as a whole: TCR repertoires overlapped largely between brain metastases and matched primaries. Compared with primary tumors, brain metastases showed less T-cell infiltration. In about 60% of brain metastases, T-cell clones were expanded compared with matched primary tumors.

A remark on this clone: Its specificity is unknown.

The germline gives CDR1 LNHDA, CDR2 SQIVND (reference sequence). The CDR3 has 15 residues. V gave up 4 bases and J gave up 1 base, with 11 bases separating them. The repertoire was sequenced with immunoSEQ multiplex PCR; TCRdb's copy has only in-frame clones and lacks some. The sample has 13,000 to 15,000 clones, around 81% seen once. V and J are TRBV19 and TRBJ1-3; a weak D match, TRBD1 (6 bases). The source of this sequence is a donor aged 40 or older with non-small cell lung cancer. The material sequenced was primary lung tumor tissue. The CDR3 DNA is TGTGCCAGTAGTACCGACAGGCTTTCTGGAAACACCATATATTTT. Encoded protein: CASSTDRLSGNTIYF.